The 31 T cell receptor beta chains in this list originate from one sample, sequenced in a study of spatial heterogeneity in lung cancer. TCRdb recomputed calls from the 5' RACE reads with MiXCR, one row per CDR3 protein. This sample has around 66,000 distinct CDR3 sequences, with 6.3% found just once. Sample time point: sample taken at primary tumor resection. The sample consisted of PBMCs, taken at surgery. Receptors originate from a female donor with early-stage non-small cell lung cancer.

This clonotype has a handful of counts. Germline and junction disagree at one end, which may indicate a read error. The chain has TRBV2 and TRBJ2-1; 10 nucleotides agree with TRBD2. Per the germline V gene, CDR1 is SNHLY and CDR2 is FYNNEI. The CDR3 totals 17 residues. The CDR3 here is CASSEWASGSSYNEQFF. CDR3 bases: TGTGCTAGCAGTGAATGGGCTAGCGGGAGCTCCTACAATGAGCAGTTCTTC.

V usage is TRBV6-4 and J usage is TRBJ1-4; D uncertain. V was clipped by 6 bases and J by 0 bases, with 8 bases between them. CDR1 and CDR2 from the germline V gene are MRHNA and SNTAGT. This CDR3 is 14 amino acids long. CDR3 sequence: CASRVSPTNEKLFF. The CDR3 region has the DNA TGTGCCAGCAGGGTCAGTCCAACTAATGAAAAACTGTTTTTT.

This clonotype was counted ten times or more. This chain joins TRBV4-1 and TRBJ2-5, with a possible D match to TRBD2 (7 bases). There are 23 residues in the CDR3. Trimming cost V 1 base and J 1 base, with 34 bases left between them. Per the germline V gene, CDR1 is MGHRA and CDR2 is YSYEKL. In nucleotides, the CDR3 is TGCGCCAGCAGCCAAGTGGGGAGGGGGTCGCCCAGAAAAGATCCCCACACCCAAGAGACCCAGTACTTC. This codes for CASSQVGRGSPRKDPHTQETQYF.

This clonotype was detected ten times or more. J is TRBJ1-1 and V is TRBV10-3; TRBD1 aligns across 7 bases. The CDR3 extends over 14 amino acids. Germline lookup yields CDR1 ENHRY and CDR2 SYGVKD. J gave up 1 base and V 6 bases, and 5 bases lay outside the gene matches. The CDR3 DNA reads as TGTGCCATCAGACGCGACAGGGAGAACACTGAAGCTTTCTTT. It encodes CAIRRDRENTEAFF.

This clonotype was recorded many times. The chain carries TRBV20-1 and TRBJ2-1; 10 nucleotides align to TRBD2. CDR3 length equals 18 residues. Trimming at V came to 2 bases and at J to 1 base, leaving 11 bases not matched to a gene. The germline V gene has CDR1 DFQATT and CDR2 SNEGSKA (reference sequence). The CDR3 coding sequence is TGCAGTGCTAGACTCTCGGGACTAGCGAAAGGGTCCTACAATGAGCAGTTCTTC. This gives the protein CSARLSGLAKGSYNEQFF.

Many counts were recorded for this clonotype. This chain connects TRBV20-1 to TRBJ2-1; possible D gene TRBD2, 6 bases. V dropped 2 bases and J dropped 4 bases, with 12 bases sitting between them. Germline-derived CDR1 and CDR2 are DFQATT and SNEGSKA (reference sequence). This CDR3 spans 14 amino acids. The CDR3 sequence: CSARKLAAYNEQFF. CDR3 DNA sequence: TGCAGTGCTAGAAAACTAGCAGCTTACAATGAGCAGTTCTTC.

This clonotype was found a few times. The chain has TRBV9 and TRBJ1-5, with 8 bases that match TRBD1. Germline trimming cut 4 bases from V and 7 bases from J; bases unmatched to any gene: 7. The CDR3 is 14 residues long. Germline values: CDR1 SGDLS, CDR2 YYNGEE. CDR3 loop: CASSSGQGGQPQHF. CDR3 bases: TGTGCCAGCAGCTCCGGACAGGGCGGACAGCCCCAGCATTTT.

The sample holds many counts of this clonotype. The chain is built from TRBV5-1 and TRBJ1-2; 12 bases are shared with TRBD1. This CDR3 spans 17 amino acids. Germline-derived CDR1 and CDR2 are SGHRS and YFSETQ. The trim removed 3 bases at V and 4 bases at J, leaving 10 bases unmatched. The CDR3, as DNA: TGCGCCAGCAGCTCGGGGACAGGGGGCATGGAAGGCTATGGCTACACCTTC. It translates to CASSSGTGGMEGYGYTF.

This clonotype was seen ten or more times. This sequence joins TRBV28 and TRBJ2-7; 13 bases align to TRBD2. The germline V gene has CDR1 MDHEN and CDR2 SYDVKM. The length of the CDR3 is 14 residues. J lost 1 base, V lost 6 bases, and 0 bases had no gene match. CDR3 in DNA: TGTGCCAGCAGGACTAGCGGGGGGTCCTACGAGCAGTACTTC. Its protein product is CASRTSGGSYEQYF.

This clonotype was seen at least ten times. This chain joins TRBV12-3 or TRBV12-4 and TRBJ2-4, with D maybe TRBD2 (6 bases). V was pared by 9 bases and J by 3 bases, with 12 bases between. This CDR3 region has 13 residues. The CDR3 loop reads CASSGRGKNIQYF. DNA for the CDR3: TGTGCCAGTTCCGGGCGGGGCAAAAACATTCAGTACTTC.

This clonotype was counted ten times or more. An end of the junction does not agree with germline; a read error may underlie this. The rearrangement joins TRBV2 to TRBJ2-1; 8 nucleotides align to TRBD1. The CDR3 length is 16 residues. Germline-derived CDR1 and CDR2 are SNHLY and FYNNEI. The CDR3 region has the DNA TGTGCCAGCAGAGCCGGACAGGGAGATTACTACTATGAGCAGTTCTTC. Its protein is CASRAGQGDYYYEQFF. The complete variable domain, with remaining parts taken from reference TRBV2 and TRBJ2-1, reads EPEVTQTPSHQVTQMGQEVILRCVPISNHLYFYWYRQILGQKVEFLVSFYNNEISEKSEIFDDQFSVERPDGSNFTLKIRSTKLEDSAMYFCASRAGQGDYYYEQFFGPGTRLTVL.

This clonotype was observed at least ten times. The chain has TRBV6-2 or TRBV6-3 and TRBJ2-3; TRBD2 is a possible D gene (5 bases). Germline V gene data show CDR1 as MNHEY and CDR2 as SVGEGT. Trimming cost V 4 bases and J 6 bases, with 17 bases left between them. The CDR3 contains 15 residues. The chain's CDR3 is CASSFISEGVDTQYF. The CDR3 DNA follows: TGTGCCAGCAGTTTTATTAGCGAGGGAGTCGATACGCAGTATTTT.

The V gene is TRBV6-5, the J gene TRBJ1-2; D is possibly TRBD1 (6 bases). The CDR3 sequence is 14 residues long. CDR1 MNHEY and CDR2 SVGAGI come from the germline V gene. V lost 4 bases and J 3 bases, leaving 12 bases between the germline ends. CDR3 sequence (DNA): TGTGCCAGCAGTTGGCAGGGGATCGACTATGGCTACACCTTC. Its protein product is CASSWQGIDYGYTF.

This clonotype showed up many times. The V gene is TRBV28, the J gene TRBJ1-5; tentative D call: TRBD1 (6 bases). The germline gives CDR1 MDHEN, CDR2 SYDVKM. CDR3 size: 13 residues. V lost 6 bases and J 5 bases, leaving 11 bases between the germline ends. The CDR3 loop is CASSWTEDQPQHF. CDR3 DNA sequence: TGTGCCAGCAGCTGGACAGAGGATCAGCCCCAGCATTTT.

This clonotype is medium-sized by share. The CDR3 nucleotides read TGTGCCAGCAGCACAGAGGGACAGGGGGCTTTCTTT. This translates into CASSTEGQGAFF. The chain recombines TRBV7-9 with TRBJ1-1, with TRBD1 matching 10 bases. The CDR3 sequence is 12 residues long. V gave up 5 bases and J gave up 11 bases; unmatched junction bases: 5. CDR1 is SEHNR, CDR2 FQNEAQ, per germline (reference sequence).

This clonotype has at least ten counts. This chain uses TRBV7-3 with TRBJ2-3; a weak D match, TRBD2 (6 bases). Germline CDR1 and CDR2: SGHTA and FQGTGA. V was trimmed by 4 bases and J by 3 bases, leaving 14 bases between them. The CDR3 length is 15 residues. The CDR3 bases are TGTGCCAGCAGCTCCACCGGGACTGCGACAGATACGCAGTATTTT. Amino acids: CASSSTGTATDTQYF.

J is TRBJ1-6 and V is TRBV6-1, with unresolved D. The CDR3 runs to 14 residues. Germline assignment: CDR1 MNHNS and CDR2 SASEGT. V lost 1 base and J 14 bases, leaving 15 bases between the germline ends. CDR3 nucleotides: TGTGCCAGCAGTGAAGTTGCAGATTTGGGGACCCTCCACTTT. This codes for CASSEVADLGTLHF.

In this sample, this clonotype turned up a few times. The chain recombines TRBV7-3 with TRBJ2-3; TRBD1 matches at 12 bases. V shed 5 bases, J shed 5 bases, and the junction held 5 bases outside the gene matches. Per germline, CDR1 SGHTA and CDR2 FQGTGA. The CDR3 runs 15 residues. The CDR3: CASSAGQGAVDTQYF. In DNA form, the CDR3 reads TGTGCCAGCAGCGCGGGACAGGGGGCTGTAGATACGCAGTATTTT.

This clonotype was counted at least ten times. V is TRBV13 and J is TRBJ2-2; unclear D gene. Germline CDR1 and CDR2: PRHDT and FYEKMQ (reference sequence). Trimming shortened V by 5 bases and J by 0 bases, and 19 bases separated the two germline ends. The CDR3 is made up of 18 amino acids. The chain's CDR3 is CASSPVLLVASNTGELFF. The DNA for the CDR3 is TGTGCCAGCAGCCCTGTGCTTCTAGTCGCCTCGAACACCGGGGAGCTGTTTTTT.

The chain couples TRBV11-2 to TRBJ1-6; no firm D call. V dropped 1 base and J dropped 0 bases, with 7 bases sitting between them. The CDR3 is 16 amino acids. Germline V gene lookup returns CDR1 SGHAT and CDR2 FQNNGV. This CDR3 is CASSLVAISYNSPLHF. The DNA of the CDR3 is TGTGCCAGCAGCTTAGTCGCGATCTCCTATAATTCACCCCTCCACTTT.

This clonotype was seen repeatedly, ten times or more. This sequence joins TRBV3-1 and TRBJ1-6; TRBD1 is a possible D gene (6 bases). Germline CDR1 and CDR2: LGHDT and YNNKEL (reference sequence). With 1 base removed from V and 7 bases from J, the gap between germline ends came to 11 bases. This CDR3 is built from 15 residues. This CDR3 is CASSQGARGNSPLHF. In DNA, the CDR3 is TGTGCCAGCAGCCAAGGTGCCAGGGGCAATTCACCCCTCCACTTT.

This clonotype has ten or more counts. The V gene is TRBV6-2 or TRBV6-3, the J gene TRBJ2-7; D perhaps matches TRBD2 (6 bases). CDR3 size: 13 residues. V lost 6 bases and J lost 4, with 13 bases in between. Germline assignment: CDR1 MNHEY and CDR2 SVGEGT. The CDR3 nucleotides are TGTGCCAGCAGCCCGGGACTTCCTTACGAGCAGTACGTC. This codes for CASSPGLPYEQYV.

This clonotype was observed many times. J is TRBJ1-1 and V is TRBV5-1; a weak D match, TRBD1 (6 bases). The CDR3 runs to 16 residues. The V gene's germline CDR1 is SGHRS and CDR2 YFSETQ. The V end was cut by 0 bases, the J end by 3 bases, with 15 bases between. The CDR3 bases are TGCGCCAGCAGCTTGGGGATTACAGGGCTGGACACTGAAGCTTTCTTT. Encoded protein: CASSLGITGLDTEAFF.

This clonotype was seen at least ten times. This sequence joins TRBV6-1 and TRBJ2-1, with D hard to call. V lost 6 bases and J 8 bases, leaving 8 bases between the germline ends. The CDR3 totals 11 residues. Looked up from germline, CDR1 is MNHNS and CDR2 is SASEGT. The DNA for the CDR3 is TGTGCCAGCAGGTACAGCTATGAGCAGTTCTTC. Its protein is CASRYSYEQFF.

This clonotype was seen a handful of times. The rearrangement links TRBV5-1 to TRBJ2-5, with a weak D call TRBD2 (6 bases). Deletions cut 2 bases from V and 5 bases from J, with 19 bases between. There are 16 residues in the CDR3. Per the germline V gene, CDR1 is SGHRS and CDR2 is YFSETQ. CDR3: CASSLDRGGARETQYF. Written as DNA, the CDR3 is TGCGCCAGCAGCTTAGACCGTGGCGGGGCCAGGGAGACCCAGTACTTC.

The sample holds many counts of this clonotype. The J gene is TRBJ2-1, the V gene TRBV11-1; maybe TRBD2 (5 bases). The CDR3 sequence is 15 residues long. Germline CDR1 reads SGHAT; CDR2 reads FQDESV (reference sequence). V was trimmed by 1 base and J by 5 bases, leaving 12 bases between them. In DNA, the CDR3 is TGTGCCAGCAGCTTAGAAAGCGGCGGCAACAATGAGCAGTTCTTC. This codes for CASSLESGGNNEQFF.

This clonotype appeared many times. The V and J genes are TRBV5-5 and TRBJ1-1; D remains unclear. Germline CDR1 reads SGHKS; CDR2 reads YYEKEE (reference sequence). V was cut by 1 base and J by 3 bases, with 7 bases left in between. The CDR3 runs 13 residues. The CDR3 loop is CASSLSVYTEAFF. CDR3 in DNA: TGTGCCAGCAGCTTGTCGGTATACACTGAAGCTTTCTTT.

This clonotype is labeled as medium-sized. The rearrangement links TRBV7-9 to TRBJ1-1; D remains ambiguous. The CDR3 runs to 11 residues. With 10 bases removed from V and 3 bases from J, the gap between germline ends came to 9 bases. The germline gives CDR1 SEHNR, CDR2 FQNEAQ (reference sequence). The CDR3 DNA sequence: TGTGCCACCGGGGAGTACACTGAAGCTTTCTTT. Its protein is CATGEYTEAFF.

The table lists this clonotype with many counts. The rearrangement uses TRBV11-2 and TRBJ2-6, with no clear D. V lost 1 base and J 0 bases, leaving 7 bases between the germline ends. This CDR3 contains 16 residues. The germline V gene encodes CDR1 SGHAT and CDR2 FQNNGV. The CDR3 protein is CASSLGPDSGANVLTF. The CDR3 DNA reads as TGTGCCAGCAGCTTAGGACCGGACTCTGGGGCCAACGTCCTGACTTTC.

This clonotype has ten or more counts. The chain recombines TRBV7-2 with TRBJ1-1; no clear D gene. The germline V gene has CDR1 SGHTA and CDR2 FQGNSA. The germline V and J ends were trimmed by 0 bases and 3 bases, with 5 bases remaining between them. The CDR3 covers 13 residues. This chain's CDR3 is CASSLARYTEAFF. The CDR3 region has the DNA TGTGCCAGCAGCTTAGCAAGGTACACTGAAGCTTTCTTT.

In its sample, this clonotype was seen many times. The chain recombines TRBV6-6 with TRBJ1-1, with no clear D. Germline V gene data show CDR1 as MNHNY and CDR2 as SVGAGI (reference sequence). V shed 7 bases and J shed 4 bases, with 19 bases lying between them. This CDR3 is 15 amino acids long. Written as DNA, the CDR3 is TGTGCCAGCAACACCGCAGGTTATTTGAGCACTGAAGCTTTCTTT. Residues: CASNTAGYLSTEAFF.